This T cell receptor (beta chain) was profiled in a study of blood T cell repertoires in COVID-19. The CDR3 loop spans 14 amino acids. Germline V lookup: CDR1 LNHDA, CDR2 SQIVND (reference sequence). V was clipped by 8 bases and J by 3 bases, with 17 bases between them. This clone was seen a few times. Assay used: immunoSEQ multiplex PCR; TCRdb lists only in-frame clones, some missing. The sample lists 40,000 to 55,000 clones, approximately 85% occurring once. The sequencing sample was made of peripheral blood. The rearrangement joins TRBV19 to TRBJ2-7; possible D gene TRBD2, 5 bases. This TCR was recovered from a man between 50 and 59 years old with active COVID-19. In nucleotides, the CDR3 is TGTGCCAGTTCCCAACGGGTTGGGAGCTACGAGCAGTACTTC. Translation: CASSQRVGSYEQYF.